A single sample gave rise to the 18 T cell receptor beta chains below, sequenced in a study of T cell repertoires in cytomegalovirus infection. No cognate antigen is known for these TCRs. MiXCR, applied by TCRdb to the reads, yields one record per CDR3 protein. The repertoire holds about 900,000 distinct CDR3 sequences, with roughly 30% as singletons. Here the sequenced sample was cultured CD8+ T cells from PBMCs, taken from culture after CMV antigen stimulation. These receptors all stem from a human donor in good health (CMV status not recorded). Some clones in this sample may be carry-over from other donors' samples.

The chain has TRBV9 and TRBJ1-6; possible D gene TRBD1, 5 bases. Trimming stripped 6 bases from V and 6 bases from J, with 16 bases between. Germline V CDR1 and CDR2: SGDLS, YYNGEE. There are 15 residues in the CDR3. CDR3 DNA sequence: TGTGCCAGCAATCAGGGTCCCCTCGTTAATTCACCCCTCCACTTT. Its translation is CASNQGPLVNSPLHF.

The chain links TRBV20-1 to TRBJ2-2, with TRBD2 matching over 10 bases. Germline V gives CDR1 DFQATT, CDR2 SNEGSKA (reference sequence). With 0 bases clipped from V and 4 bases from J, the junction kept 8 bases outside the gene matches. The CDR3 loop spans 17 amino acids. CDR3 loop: CSARDTSAGGRTGELFF. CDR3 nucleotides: TGCAGTGCTAGAGATACCTCAGCGGGGGGGCGCACCGGGGAGCTGTTTTTT.

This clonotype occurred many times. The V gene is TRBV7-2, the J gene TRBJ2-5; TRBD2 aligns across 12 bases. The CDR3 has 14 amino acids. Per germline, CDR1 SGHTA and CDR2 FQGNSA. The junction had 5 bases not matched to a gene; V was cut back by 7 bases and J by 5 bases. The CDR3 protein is CASIHLAGGETQYF. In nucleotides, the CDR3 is TGTGCCAGCATCCATCTAGCGGGGGGGGAGACCCAGTACTTC.

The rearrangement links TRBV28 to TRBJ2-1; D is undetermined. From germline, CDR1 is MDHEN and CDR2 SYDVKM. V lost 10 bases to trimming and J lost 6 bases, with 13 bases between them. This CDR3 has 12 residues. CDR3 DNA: TGTGCCAACTGTGTGTTGGGCAATGAGCAGTTCTTC. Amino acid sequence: CANCVLGNEQFF.

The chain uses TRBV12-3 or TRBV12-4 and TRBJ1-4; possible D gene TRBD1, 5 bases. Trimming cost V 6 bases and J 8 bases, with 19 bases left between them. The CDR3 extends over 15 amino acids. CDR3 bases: TGTGCCAGCAGGCCGCCCAGGGACTTTGGGGAAAAACTGTTTTTT. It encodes CASRPPRDFGEKLFF.

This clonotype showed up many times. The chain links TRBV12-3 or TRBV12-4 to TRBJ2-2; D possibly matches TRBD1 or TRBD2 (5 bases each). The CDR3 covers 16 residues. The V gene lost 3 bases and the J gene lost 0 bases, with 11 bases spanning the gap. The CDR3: CASSFAGTSNTGELFF. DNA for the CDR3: TGTGCCAGCAGTTTTGCAGGGACCTCGAACACCGGGGAGCTGTTTTTT.

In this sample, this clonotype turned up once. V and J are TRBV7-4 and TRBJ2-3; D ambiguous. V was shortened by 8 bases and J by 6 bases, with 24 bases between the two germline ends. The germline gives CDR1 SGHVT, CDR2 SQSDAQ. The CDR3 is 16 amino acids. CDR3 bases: TGTGCCAGCGGCAATCCTTCGGACGGGCCCTGGGATACGCAGTATTTT. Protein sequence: CASGNPSDGPWDTQYF.

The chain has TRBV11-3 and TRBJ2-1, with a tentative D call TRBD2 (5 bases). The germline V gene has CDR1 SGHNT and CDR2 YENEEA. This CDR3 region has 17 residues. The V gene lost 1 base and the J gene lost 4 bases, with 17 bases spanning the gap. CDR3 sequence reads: CASSLGARELNYNEQFF. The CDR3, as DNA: TGTGCCAGCAGCTTAGGGGCCCGGGAACTTAATTACAATGAGCAGTTCTTC.

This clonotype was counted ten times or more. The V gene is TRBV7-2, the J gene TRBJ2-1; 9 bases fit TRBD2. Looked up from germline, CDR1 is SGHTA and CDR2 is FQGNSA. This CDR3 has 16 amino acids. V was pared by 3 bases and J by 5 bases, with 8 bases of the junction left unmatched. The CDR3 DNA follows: TGTGCCAGCAGCTTCCTGACTAGCGGAGGGAACAATGAGCAGTTCTTC. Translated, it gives CASSFLTSGGNNEQFF. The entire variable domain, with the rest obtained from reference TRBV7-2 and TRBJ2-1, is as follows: GAGVSQSPSNKVTEKGKDVELRCDPISGHTALYWYRQSLGQGLEFLIYFQGNSAPDKSGLPSDRFSAERTGGSVSTLTIQRTQQEDSAVYLCASSFLTSGGNNEQFFGPGTRLTVL.

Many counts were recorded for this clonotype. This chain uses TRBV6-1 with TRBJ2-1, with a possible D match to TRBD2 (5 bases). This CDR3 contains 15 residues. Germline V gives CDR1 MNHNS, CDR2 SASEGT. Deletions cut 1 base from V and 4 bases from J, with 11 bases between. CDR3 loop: CASSEGGGRYNEQFF. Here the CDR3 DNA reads TGTGCCAGCAGTGAAGGAGGAGGACGGTACAATGAGCAGTTCTTC.

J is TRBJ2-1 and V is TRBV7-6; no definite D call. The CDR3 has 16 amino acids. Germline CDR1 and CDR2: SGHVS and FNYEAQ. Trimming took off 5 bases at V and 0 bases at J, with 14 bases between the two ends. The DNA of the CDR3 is TGTGCCAGCAGCATAAGTGGTTTTAGCTCCTACAATGAGCAGTTCTTC. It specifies CASSISGFSSYNEQFF.

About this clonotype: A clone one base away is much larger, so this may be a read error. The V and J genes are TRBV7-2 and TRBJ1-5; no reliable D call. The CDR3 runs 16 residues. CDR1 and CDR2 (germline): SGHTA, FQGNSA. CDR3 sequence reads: CVSSLAFEYSNQPQHF. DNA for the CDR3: TGTGTCAGCAGCTTAGCATTCGAATATAGCAATCAGCCCCAGCATTTT.

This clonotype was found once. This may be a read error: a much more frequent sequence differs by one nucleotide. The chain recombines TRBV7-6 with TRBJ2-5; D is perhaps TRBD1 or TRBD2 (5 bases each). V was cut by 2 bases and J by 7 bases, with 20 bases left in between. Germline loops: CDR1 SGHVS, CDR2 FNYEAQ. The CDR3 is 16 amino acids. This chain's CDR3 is CASSLQTPGPRATQYF. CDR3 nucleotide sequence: TGTGCCAGCAGCTTACAAACGCCGGGACCGAGGGCGACCCAGTACTTC.

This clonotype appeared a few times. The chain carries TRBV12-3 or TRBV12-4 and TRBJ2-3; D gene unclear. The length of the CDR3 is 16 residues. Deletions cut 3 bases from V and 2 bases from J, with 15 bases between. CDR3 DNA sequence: TGTGCCAGCAGTTTTATGGGCTTTCCATTCACAGATACGCAGTATTTT. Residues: CASSFMGFPFTDTQYF.

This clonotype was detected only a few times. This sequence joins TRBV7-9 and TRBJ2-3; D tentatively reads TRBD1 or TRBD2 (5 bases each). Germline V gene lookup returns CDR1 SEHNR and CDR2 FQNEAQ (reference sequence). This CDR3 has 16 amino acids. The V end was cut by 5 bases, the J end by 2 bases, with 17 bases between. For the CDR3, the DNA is TGTGCCAGCAGCCTTCCCGGGACCGCTAACACAGATACGCAGTATTTT. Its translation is CASSLPGTANTDTQYF.

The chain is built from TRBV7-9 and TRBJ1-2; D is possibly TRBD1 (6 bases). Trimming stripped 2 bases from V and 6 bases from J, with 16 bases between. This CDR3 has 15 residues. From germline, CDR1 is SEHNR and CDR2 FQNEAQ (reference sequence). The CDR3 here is CASSLNQGSYDGYTF. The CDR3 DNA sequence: TGTGCCAGCAGCTTAAACCAGGGGTCCTATGATGGCTACACCTTC.

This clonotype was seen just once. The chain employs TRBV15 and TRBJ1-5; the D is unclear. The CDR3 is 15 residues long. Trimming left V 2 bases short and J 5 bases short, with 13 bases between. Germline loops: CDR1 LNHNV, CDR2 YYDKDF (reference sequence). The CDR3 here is CATSRSLRGDQPQHF. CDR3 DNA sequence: TGTGCCACCAGCAGATCTTTGCGGGGAGATCAGCCCCAGCATTTT.

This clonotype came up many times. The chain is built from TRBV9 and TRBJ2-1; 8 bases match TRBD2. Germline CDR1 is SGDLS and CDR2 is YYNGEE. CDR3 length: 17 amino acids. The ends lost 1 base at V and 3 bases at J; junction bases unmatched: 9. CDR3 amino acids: CASSVPFAGGDYNEQFF. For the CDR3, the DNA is TGTGCCAGCAGCGTACCTTTTGCGGGGGGAGACTACAATGAGCAGTTCTTC. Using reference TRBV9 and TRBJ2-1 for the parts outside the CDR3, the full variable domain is DSGVTQTPKHLITATGQRVTLRCSPRSGDLSVYWYQQSLDQGLQFLIQYYNGEERAKGNILERFSAQQFPDLHSELNLSSLELGDSALYFCASSVPFAGGDYNEQFFGPGTRLTVL.